The sequence of this T cell receptor (beta chain) was determined in a study of molecular identifiers for immune sequencing clone quantification. The ends were cut back, 5 bases at V and 4 bases at J, with 11 bases in the middle. The CDR3 loop spans 13 amino acids. CDR1 is MNHEY and CDR2 is SMNVEV in the germline V gene (reference sequence). Study results and caveats: Clones carrying above 20 RNA copies accounted for over 99% of effector molecules, under 1% in naive cells.

Listed TCR primers, together with previously described methods, were used for the bulk TCR libraries. TCRdb recomputed calls from the PCR reads with MiXCR, one row per CDR3 protein. The profile covers about 320,000 distinct CDR3 sequences, with 20% to 25% appearing a single time and roughly 0.86% taken by the ten largest. This clonotype was detected many times. Its antigen is currently unknown. The sequence was collected from a human donor in good health. Some libraries in this study had Jurkat cell RNA spiked in. J is TRBJ1-2 and V is TRBV27; no reliable D call. Sequenced input: naive CD8+ T cells from blood, with Jurkat cell RNA spiked in. Subset given: FACS-sorted CD8+CD4-CCR7+CD45RA+ naive T cells. Written as DNA, the CDR3 is TGTGCCAGCAGTAGGGAGGTCGGCTATGGCTACACCTTC. Translation gives CASSREVGYGYTF.